A single sample gave rise to the 19 T cell receptor beta chains below, sequenced in a study of cytomegalovirus exposure and HLA in healthy donors. PCR amplification relied on 60 Vbeta primers (plus 13 Jbeta primers). Clones were sequenced by immunoSEQ multiplex PCR, and TCRdb holds only the in-frame ones, with some missing. Of 150,000 to 200,000 clones listed, roughly four fifths are singletons. The sequencing sample was made of PBMCs. The receptor set was obtained from a man in his fifties in good health and CMV-seronegative.

The chain couples TRBV5-1 to TRBJ2-1; no clear D. V was shortened by 5 bases and J by 5 bases, with 14 bases between the two germline ends. The germline gives CDR1 SGHRS, CDR2 YFSETQ. CDR3 length: 14 residues. This CDR3 reads CASSGLATNNEQFF. The CDR3 nucleotides are TGCGCCAGCAGTGGTCTCGCAACAAACAATGAGCAGTTCTTC. Combining the CDR3 with reference TRBV5-1 and TRBJ2-1 gives the whole variable domain KAGVTQTPRYLIKTRGQQVTLSCSPISGHRSVSWYQQTPGQGLQFLFEYFSETQRNKGNFPGRFSGRQFSNSRSEMNVSTLELGDSALYLCASSGLATNNEQFFGPGTRLTVL.

The rearrangement links TRBV5-8 to TRBJ1-5; 8 positions match TRBD1. The CDR3 has 14 amino acids. J was trimmed by 5 bases and V by 3 bases; bases with no gene match: 4. Looked up from germline, CDR1 is SGHTS and CDR2 is YDEGEE. CDR3 loop: CASSSGQGYQPQHF. The DNA for the CDR3 is TGTGCCAGCAGCTCTGGACAGGGCTATCAGCCCCAGCATTTT.

The chain joins TRBV19 to TRBJ1-4, with 7 bases lining up with TRBD1. This CDR3 is built from 17 residues. From germline, CDR1 is LNHDA and CDR2 SQIVND (reference sequence). The J segment lost 0 bases and the V segment lost 3 bases, leaving 7 bases of the junction unmatched. The chain's CDR3 is CASSIRDSNPTNEKLFF. The CDR3 coding sequence is TGTGCCAGTAGTATCCGGGACAGCAACCCAACTAATGAAAAACTGTTTTTT.

V and J are TRBV19 and TRBJ1-1; 9 bases fit TRBD1. Trimming cost V 9 bases and J 5 bases; bases outside gene matches: 7. CDR1 and CDR2 (germline): LNHDA, SQIVND (reference sequence). The length of the CDR3 is 13 residues. Here the CDR3 reads CASGQGPGTEAFF. The CDR3 DNA is TGTGCCAGCGGACAGGGGCCGGGGACTGAAGCTTTCTTT.

This clone was seen a handful of times. The chain uses TRBV5-1 and TRBJ1-4; 7 nucleotides match TRBD1. After removal of 4 bases from V and 4 bases from J, the junction contained 4 bases not matched to a gene. Germline assignment: CDR1 SGHRS and CDR2 YFSETQ. This CDR3 has 14 residues. In nucleotides, the CDR3 is TGCGCCAGCAGCCTGACAGGGCTTAATGAAAAACTGTTTTTT. This gives the protein CASSLTGLNEKLFF.

As concerns this clone: Germline and junction disagree at one end, which may indicate a read error. This chain links TRBV5-6 with TRBJ2-1; D possibly corresponds to TRBD1 (6 bases). The CDR3 runs to 13 residues. CDR1 and CDR2 from the germline V gene are SGHDT and YYEEEE. DNA for the CDR3: TGTGCCAGCACCTTGTATAGGGGGAGTGGGCAGTTCTTC. Protein product: CASTLYRGSGQFF.

This clone occurred a few times. DNA for the CDR3: TGTGCCAGCTGGGACAGGCTCAGCTCTGGAAACACCATATATTTT. Translation gives CASWDRLSSGNTIYF. The chain combines TRBV28 with TRBJ1-3; TRBD1 matches at 8 bases. This CDR3 spans 15 amino acids. The V segment lost 8 bases and the J segment 0 bases; nucleotides outside the gene matches: 6. Germline V gives CDR1 MDHEN, CDR2 SYDVKM.

The rearrangement uses TRBV7-2 and TRBJ2-7; 8 nucleotides align to TRBD2. V was clipped by 4 bases and J by 2 bases; unmatched bases: 4. This CDR3 contains 14 residues. CDR1 and CDR2 from the germline V gene are SGHTA and FQGNSA. CDR3 coding DNA: TGTGCCAGCAGCTCTACACTAGCGGCCTACGAGCAGTACTTC. Its protein product is CASSSTLAAYEQYF.

This clone has just a few counts. In nucleotides, the CDR3 is TGTGCCAGCAGCTCCACAGGGACAGATACGCAGTATTTT. Translated: CASSSTGTDTQYF. V usage is TRBV13 and J usage is TRBJ2-3; D might be TRBD1 (6 bases). The CDR3 covers 13 residues. The V gene's germline CDR1 is PRHDT and CDR2 FYEKMQ (reference sequence). Trimming pared 4 bases from V and 3 bases from J, leaving 8 bases between.

The chain carries TRBV5-4 and TRBJ2-5; 8 nucleotides match TRBD2. The J call is in doubt because the DNA end fits TRBJ2-7 better. The CDR3 extends over 15 amino acids. CDR1 is SGHNT and CDR2 is YYREEE in the germline V gene (reference sequence). The CDR3 loop is CASSLTSGSSYEQYF. The CDR3 DNA reads as TGTGCCAGCAGCTTGACTAGCGGAAGCTCCTACGAGCAGTACTTC.

There are a few counts of this clone. The J gene is TRBJ2-7, the V gene TRBV5-4; tentatively, D is TRBD2 (6 bases). Germline V lookup: CDR1 SGHNT, CDR2 YYREEE (reference sequence). Trimming shortened V by 4 bases and J by 0 bases, and 8 bases separated the two germline ends. The CDR3 totals 13 residues. CDR3 sequence: CASSGTDSYEQYF. CDR3 DNA: TGTGCCAGCAGCGGGACTGACTCCTACGAGCAGTACTTC.

The chain's CDR3 is CASNQGNNSPLHF. The CDR3 coding sequence is TGTGCCAGTAATCAGGGAAACAATTCACCCCTCCACTTT. This chain uses TRBV19 with TRBJ1-6; possibly TRBD1 for D (5 bases). The CDR3 spans 13 residues. Germline lookup yields CDR1 LNHDA and CDR2 SQIVND (reference sequence). V was pared by 7 bases and J by 7 bases, with 11 bases between.

With respect to this clone: An end of the junction differs from the germline gene, which may be a read error. The chain employs TRBV5-8 and TRBJ1-2; D remains ambiguous. The CDR3 runs 11 residues. Germline CDR1 and CDR2: SGHTS and YDEGEE. CDR3 nucleotide sequence: TGTGCCAGCAGCTTTGAGAGACTCCCCAGATTC. This encodes CASSFERLPRF. The full variable domain, with the rest looked up from reference TRBV5-8 and TRBJ1-2, is EAGVTQSPTHLIKTRGQQATLRCSPISGHTSVYWYQQALGLGLQFLLWYDEGEERNRGNFPPRFSGRQFPNYSSELNVNALELEDSALYLCASSFERLPRFGSGTRLTVV.

This chain links TRBV5-1 with TRBJ1-2; D not certain. V lost 5 bases and J lost 0, with 14 bases in between. Germline CDR1 reads SGHRS; CDR2 reads YFSETQ. The CDR3 loop spans 15 amino acids. The CDR3 here is CASRLSGSPNYGYTF. As DNA, the CDR3 is TGCGCCAGCAGACTTTCCGGGTCTCCTAACTATGGCTACACCTTC.

Comments on this clone: Other DNA variants within this sample encode the same CDR3. The V call is TRBV30, the J call TRBJ1-1; 9 bases are shared with TRBD1. Germline lookup yields CDR1 GTSNPN and CDR2 SVGIG (reference sequence). The CDR3 contains 14 residues. Unmatched junction bases numbered 4, after V lost 0 bases and J lost 5 bases. As DNA, the CDR3 is TGTGCCTGGAGTGTCGGACAGGGGAGTACTGAAGCTTTCTTT. Translated: CAWSVGQGSTEAFF.

Here the CDR3 reads CASSLGEGNQPQHF. CDR3 DNA: TGTGCCAGCTCTCTCGGGGAGGGCAATCAGCCCCAGCATTTT. V and J are TRBV18 and TRBJ1-5, with no clear D. Germline V gives CDR1 KGHSH, CDR2 LQKENI. The CDR3 is made up of 14 amino acids. Trimming removed 6 bases from V and 2 bases from J, with 11 bases in between.

The chain recombines TRBV27 with TRBJ2-7, with D maybe TRBD2 (7 bases). Trimming left V 2 bases short and J 0 bases short, with 11 bases between. The CDR3 runs to 15 residues. CDR1 MNHEY and CDR2 SMNVEV come from the germline V gene (reference sequence). CDR3 nucleotides: TGTGCCAGCAGTTTACTAGCGGACAGCTCCTACGAGCAGTACTTC. Protein product: CASSLLADSSYEQYF.

The chain joins TRBV27 to TRBJ2-7; D is unclear. The CDR3 extends over 9 amino acids. Germline values: CDR1 MNHEY, CDR2 SMNVEV (reference sequence). The V and J ends lost 8 bases and 6 bases respectively, with 5 bases between them. The CDR3 loop is CASPGEQYF. In DNA, the CDR3 is TGTGCCAGCCCGGGCGAGCAGTACTTC.

V is TRBV18 and J is TRBJ2-5; D possibly corresponds to TRBD2 (5 bases). CDR1 and CDR2 from the germline V gene are KGHSH and LQKENI. This CDR3 has 14 amino acids. V gave up 2 bases and J gave up 3 bases, with 10 bases separating them. The CDR3 bases are TGTGCCAGCTCACCATGGCCCGGGGAAGAGACCCAGTACTTC. Translating gives CASSPWPGEETQYF.